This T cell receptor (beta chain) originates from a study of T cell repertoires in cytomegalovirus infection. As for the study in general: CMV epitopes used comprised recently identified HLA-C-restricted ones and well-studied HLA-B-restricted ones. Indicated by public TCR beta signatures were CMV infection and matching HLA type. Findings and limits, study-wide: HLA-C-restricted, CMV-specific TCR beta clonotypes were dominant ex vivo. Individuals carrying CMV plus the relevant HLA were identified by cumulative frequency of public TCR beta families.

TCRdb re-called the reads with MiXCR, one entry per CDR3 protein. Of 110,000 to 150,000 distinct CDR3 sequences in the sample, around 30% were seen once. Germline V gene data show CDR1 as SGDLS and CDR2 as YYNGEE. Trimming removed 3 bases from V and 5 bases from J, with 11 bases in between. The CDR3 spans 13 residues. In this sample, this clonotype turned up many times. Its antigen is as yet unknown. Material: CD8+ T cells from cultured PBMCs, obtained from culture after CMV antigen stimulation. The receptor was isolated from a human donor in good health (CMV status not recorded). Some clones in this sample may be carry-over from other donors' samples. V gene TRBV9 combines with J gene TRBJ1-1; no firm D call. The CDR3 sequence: CASSGGGRTEAFF. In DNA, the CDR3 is TGTGCCAGCAGCGGGGGAGGGAGAACTGAAGCTTTCTTT. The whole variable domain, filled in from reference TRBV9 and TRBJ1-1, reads DSGVTQTPKHLITATGQRVTLRCSPRSGDLSVYWYQQSLDQGLQFLIQYYNGEERAKGNILERFSAQQFPDLHSELNLSSLELGDSALYFCASSGGGRTEAFFGQGTRLTVV.